This T cell receptor beta chain appears in the sequencing data of a study of lymphopenia after photon versus proton radiotherapy. V was pared by 0 bases and J by 0 bases, with 3 bases of the junction left unmatched. The germline gives CDR1 SEHNR, CDR2 FQNEAQ (reference sequence). This CDR3 is built from 16 residues. Concerning this clone: Its antigen is not identified.

Study findings and constraints: Only patients who died were analyzed for survival; proton advantage is unproven. Post-nadir diversity loss with photons came from oligoclonal expansion, particularly CD8+ Temra cells. Post-nadir TCR diversity decline inversely tracked overall survival among those who died.

The method was immunoSEQ multiplex PCR; TCRdb's version includes in-frame clones alone and lacks a portion of them. The sample contains some 170,000 clones, roughly nine tenths of which appear only once. The sequences come from peripheral blood, collected from a patient treated with photon-based radiotherapy. V usage is TRBV7-9 and J usage is TRBJ2-3; TRBD2 agrees at 7 bases. This sequence was found in a man in his forties or fifties with gastric cancer. CDR3: CASSLALRGSTDTQYF. CDR3 DNA: TGTGCCAGCAGCTTAGCCCTGCGGGGGAGCACAGATACGCAGTATTTT.